This TCR beta chain was found in a study of T cell responses to AZD1222 COVID-19 vaccine. Comment on this clone: What it recognizes is unknown.

Clones were sequenced by immunoSEQ multiplex PCR, and TCRdb holds only the in-frame ones, with some missing. Among some 95,000 clones listed, around nine tenths were seen once. Study-wide points: Donors were mostly white British, more females; clonal diversity possibly underestimated. There were vaccine-associated CD4 TCRs across spike, dominant at 160-218 and 743-854. Recipients of two AZD1222 doses showed rising Spike-specific TCR breadth and depth.

This CDR3 region has 14 residues. Germline V gene sequence: CDR1 MNHEY, CDR2 SMNVEV (reference sequence). V was pared by 2 bases and J by 6 bases, with 14 bases between. This sequence was found in an adult in good health. Sequencing was performed on peripheral blood, taken on day 0 of AZD1222 vaccination. This chain uses TRBV27 with TRBJ2-7; maybe TRBD1 (6 bases). In DNA form, the CDR3 reads TGTGCCAGCAGTTTACTGGGGGCTCGCGGCGAGCAGTACTTC. Its translation: CASSLLGARGEQYF.